This passage covers 15 T cell receptor beta chains from one sample sequenced in a study of shared clonotypes between healthy human individuals. The data were produced by immunoSEQ multiplex PCR, yet TCRdb's version contains in-frame clones alone and is incomplete. The data contain roughly 2.2 million clones, 80% to 95% of them singletons. Sequenced: naive CD4+ T cells from PBMCs. The subset is: CD45RA+ positively selected. The receptors were gathered from a young man in good health. Some clones in this sample may be carry-over from other donors' samples.

This clone has only one observation. At the DNA level, this CDR3 is encoded by other sequences in the same sample as well. The J gene is TRBJ2-7, the V gene TRBV19; TRBD2 matches at 12 bases. Germline lookup yields CDR1 LNHDA and CDR2 SQIVND (reference sequence). This CDR3 has 14 residues. With V trimmed by 4 bases and J by 3 bases, 1 base remained unmatched. The chain's CDR3 is CASSRLAGDYEQYF. CDR3 coding DNA: TGTGCCAGTAGTAGACTAGCGGGAGACTACGAGCAGTACTTC. The entire variable domain, with the rest obtained from reference TRBV19 and TRBJ2-7, is as follows: DGGITQSPKYLFRKEGQNVTLSCEQNLNHDAMYWYRQDPGQGLRLIYYSQIVNDFQKGDIAEGYSVSREKKESFPLTVTSAQKNPTAFYLCASSRLAGDYEQYFGPGTRLTVT.

This clone was observed a single time. V usage is TRBV19 and J usage is TRBJ1-1; D is undetermined. The CDR3 is made up of 14 amino acids. Looked up from germline, CDR1 is LNHDA and CDR2 is SQIVND (reference sequence). V was shortened by 6 bases and J by 0 bases, with 11 bases between the two germline ends. In nucleotides, the CDR3 is TGTGCCAGTAGGACCATCGACCTGAACACTGAAGCTTTCTTT. This sequence encodes CASRTIDLNTEAFF.

This clone was recorded once. The J gene is TRBJ2-3, the V gene TRBV15, with a weak D call TRBD2 (6 bases). The CDR3 spans 14 residues. CDR1 and CDR2 (germline): LNHNV, YYDKDF (reference sequence). V was cut by 1 base and J by 6 bases, with 11 bases left in between. The CDR3 nucleotides read TGTGCCACCAGCAGAGCGGGAGCGCACGATACGCAGTATTTT. It yields the protein CATSRAGAHDTQYF.

J is TRBJ2-3 and V is TRBV19; 7 bases are shared with TRBD1. The V gene's germline CDR1 is LNHDA and CDR2 SQIVND (reference sequence). The CDR3 spans 15 residues. J gave up 4 bases and V 4 bases, and 8 bases lay outside the gene matches. CDR3 sequence: CASSTTGSRPDTQYF. The DNA for the CDR3 is TGTGCCAGTAGTACGACAGGGAGCCGTCCAGATACGCAGTATTTT. Together with reference TRBV19 and TRBJ2-3, the CDR3 gives the full variable domain: DGGITQSPKYLFRKEGQNVTLSCEQNLNHDAMYWYRQDPGQGLRLIYYSQIVNDFQKGDIAEGYSVSREKKESFPLTVTSAQKNPTAFYLCASSTTGSRPDTQYFGPGTRLTVL.

The chain links TRBV27 to TRBJ2-7; perhaps TRBD2 as D (5 bases). Germline lookup yields CDR1 MNHEY and CDR2 SMNVEV (reference sequence). The CDR3 totals 15 residues. V lost 4 bases, J lost 2 bases, and 15 bases lay in between. The CDR3 here is CASSSYRDTPYEQYF. As DNA, the CDR3 is TGTGCCAGCAGTTCCTACCGGGATACACCCTACGAGCAGTACTTC.

The V gene is TRBV10-3, the J gene TRBJ2-1; D gene ambiguous. V lost 2 bases to trimming and J lost 0 bases, with 11 bases between them. Germline assignment: CDR1 ENHRY and CDR2 SYGVKD. The length of the CDR3 is 16 residues. The CDR3 spells CAISETPHSSYNEQFF. CDR3 bases: TGTGCCATCAGTGAGACACCACACAGCTCCTACAATGAGCAGTTCTTC.

This clone was seen a single time. V gene TRBV25-1 combines with J gene TRBJ2-7; no definite D call. The CDR3 has 15 amino acids. The germline V gene has CDR1 MGHDK and CDR2 SYGVNS. The V end was cut by 2 bases, the J end by 0 bases, with 11 bases between. The chain's CDR3 is CASSEIRIGSYEQYF. CDR3 coding DNA: TGTGCCAGCAGTGAAATTCGAATCGGCTCCTACGAGCAGTACTTC.

This clone showed up just a few times. This chain connects TRBV18 to TRBJ1-1, with TRBD1 matching over 12 bases. The V gene end was trimmed by 4 bases and the J gene end by 7 bases; junction bases not matched to a gene: 10. This CDR3 is built from 16 residues. Germline CDR1 reads KGHSH; CDR2 reads LQKENI. CDR3 residues: CASSLNLGQGASEAFF. In nucleotides, the CDR3 is TGTGCCAGCTCACTCAACCTGGGACAGGGGGCGAGTGAAGCTTTCTTT.

The CDR3 loop reads CASSTPGGTEAFF. CDR3 nucleotides: TGCGCCAGCAGCACGCCAGGGGGGACTGAAGCTTTCTTT. This sequence joins TRBV5-1 and TRBJ1-1; 7 bases line up with TRBD1. The CDR3 sequence is 13 residues long. Germline V gives CDR1 SGHRS, CDR2 YFSETQ. Trimming cost V 4 bases and J 5 bases; bases outside gene matches: 5.

The J gene is TRBJ1-1, the V gene TRBV5-4; 7 nucleotides match TRBD1. This CDR3 is built from 15 residues. The germline CDR1 and CDR2 sequences are SGHNT and YYREEE (reference sequence). V was clipped by 4 bases and J by 3 bases; unmatched bases: 9. CDR3 loop: CASSPRQGRDTEAFF. The DNA for the CDR3 is TGTGCCAGCAGCCCTCGACAGGGTAGGGACACTGAAGCTTTCTTT.

This clone was counted a single time. The rearrangement uses TRBV5-5 and TRBJ2-1; the D gene could be TRBD1 or TRBD2 (6 bases each). Germline V gene sequence: CDR1 SGHKS, CDR2 YYEKEE (reference sequence). Trimming cost V 5 bases and J 8 bases, with 20 bases left between them. The CDR3 is made up of 15 amino acids. Here the CDR3 reads CASRRFGGVVDEQFF. The CDR3 DNA is TGTGCCAGCAGGCGATTCGGGGGCGTGGTCGATGAGCAGTTCTTC.

The rearrangement uses TRBV2 and TRBJ2-7; TRBD1 might be the D (5 bases). The CDR3 covers 13 residues. Germline V gives CDR1 SNHLY, CDR2 FYNNEI. V lost 8 bases to trimming and J lost 1 base, with 12 bases between them. The CDR3 loop is CASVEGESYEQYF. The DNA of the CDR3 is TGTGCCAGCGTGGAAGGGGAATCCTACGAGCAGTACTTC.

This clone was seen only once. The chain joins TRBV28 to TRBJ2-7, with D hard to call. The V end was cut by 5 bases, the J end by 0 bases, with 14 bases between. Germline CDR1 MDHEN, CDR2 SYDVKM. The CDR3 has 15 residues. In DNA, the CDR3 is TGTGCCAGCAGTGCACCGGGTCCCCTCTCCTACGAGCAGTACTTC. Its translation: CASSAPGPLSYEQYF.

V usage is TRBV7-2 and J usage is TRBJ1-3, with no clear D. V was clipped by 5 bases and J by 2 bases, with 10 bases between them. The germline CDR1 and CDR2 sequences are SGHTA and FQGNSA. The CDR3 runs to 14 residues. Here the CDR3 DNA reads TGTGCCAGCAGCCCAAGATACACTGGAAACACCATATATTTT. This encodes CASSPRYTGNTIYF.

The gene calls are TRBV6-1 and TRBJ2-7; weak D call: TRBD2 (6 bases). V was clipped by 2 bases and J by 5 bases, with 22 bases between them. This CDR3 is 17 amino acids long. From germline, CDR1 is MNHNS and CDR2 SASEGT. CDR3 nucleotides: TGTGCCAGCAGTGAAAGATTGGCGGGGTTCGGTGGAAACGAGCAGTACTTC. Its translation is CASSERLAGFGGNEQYF.